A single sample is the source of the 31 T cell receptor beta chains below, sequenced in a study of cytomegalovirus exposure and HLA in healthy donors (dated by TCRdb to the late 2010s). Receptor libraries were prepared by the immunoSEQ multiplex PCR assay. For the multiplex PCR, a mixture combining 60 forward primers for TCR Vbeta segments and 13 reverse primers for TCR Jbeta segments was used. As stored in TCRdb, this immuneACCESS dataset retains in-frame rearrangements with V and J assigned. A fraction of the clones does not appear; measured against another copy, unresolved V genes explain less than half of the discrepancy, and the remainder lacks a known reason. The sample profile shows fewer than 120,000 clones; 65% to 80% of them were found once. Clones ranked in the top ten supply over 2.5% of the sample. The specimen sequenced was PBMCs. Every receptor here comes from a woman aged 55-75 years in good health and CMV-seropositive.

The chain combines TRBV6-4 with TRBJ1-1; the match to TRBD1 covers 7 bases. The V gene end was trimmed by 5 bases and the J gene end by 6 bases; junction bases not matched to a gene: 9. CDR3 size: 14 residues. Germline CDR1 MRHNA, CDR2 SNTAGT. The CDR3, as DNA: TGTGCCAGCAGTCCCGACAGGGTGGGCGCTGAAGCTTTCTTT. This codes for CASSPDRVGAEAFF.

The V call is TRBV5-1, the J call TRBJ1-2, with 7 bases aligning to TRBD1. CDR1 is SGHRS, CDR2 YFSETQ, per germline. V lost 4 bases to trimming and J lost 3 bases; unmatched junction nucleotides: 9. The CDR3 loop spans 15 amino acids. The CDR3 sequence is CASSPDRAADYGYTF. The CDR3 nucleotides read TGCGCCAGCAGCCCAGACAGGGCGGCGGACTATGGCTACACCTTC.

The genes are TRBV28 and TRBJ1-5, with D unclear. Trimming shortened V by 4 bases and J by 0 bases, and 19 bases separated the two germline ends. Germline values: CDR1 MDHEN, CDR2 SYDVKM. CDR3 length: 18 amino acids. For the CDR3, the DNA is TGTGCCAGCAGTTGGTCCCAAAAAATGGCATATAGCAATCAGCCCCAGCATTTT. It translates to CASSWSQKMAYSNQPQHF.

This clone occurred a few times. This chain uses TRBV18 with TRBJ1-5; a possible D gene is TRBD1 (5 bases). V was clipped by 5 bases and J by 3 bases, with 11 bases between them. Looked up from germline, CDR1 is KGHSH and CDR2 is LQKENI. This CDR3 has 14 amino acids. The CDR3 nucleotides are TGTGCCAGCTCAGGGGGACTGACCAATCAGCCCCAGCATTTT. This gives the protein CASSGGLTNQPQHF. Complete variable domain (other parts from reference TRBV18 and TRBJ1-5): NAGVMQNPRHLVRRRGQEARLRCSPMKGHSHVYWYRQLPEEGLKFMVYLQKENIIDESGMPKERFSAEFPKEGPSILRIQQVVRGDSAAYFCASSGGLTNQPQHFGDGTRLSIL.

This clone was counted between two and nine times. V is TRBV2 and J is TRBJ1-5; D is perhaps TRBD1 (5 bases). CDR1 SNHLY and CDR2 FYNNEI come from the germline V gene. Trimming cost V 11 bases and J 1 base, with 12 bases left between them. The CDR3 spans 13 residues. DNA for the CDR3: TGTGCCGGGACTTTTACGAGCAATCAGCCCCAGCATTTT. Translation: CAGTFTSNQPQHF.

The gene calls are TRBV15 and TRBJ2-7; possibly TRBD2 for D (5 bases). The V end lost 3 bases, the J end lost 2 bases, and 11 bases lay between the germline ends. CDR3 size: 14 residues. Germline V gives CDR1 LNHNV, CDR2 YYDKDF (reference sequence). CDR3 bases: TGTGCCACCAGCAGGGACGGGGAAGCCTACGAGCAGTACTTC. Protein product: CATSRDGEAYEQYF.

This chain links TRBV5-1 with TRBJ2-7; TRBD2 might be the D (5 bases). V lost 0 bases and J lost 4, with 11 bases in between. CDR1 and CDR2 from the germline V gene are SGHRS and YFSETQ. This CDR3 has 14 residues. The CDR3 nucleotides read TGCGCCAGCAGCTTGGGAAGCGGTCAATACGAGCAGTACTTC. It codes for CASSLGSGQYEQYF.

The CDR3 nucleotides read TGCGCCAGTCAGTCAGGGTCCCTCCTGTATTTT. The encoded protein is CASQSGSLLYF. The V and J genes are TRBV10-2 and TRBJ2-3, with a possible D match to TRBD1 (5 bases). The CDR3 is 11 residues long. From germline, CDR1 is WSHSY and CDR2 SAAADI. Trimming took off 9 bases at V and 14 bases at J, with 18 bases between the two ends.

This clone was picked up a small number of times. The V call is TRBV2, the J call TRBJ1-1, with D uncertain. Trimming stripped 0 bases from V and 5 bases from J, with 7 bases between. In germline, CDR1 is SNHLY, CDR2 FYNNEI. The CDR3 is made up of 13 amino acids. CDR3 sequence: CASSEALGTEAFF. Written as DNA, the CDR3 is TGTGCCAGCAGTGAAGCGCTAGGTACTGAAGCTTTCTTT.

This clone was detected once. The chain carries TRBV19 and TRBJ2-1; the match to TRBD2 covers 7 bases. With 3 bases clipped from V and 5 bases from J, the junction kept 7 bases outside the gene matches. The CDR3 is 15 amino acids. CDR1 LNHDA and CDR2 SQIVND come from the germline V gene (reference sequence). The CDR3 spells CASSITTSSNNEQFF. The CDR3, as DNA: TGTGCCAGTAGTATCACGACTAGCAGTAACAATGAGCAGTTCTTC.

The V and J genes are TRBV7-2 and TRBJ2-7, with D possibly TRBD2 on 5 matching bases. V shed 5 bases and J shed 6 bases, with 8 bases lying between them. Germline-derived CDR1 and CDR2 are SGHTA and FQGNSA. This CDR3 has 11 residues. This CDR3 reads CASSLRGEQYF. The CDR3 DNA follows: TGTGCCAGCAGCCTACGGGGCGAGCAGTACTTC. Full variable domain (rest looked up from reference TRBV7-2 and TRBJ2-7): GAGVSQSPSNKVTEKGKDVELRCDPISGHTALYWYRQSLGQGLEFLIYFQGNSAPDKSGLPSDRFSAERTGGSVSTLTIQRTQQEDSAVYLCASSLRGEQYFGPGTRLTVT.

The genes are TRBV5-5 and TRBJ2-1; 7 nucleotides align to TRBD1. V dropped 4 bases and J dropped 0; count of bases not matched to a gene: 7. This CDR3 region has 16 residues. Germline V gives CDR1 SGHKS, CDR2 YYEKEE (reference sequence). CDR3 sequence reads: CASSLGQPRSYNEQFF. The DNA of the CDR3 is TGTGCCAGCAGCCTGGGACAGCCCCGCTCCTACAATGAGCAGTTCTTC. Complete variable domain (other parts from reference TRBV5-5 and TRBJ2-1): DAGVTQSPTHLIKTRGQQVTLRCSPISGHKSVSWYQQVLGQGPQFIFQYYEKEERGRGNFPDRFSARQFPNYSSELNVNALLLGDSALYLCASSLGQPRSYNEQFFGPGTRLTVL.

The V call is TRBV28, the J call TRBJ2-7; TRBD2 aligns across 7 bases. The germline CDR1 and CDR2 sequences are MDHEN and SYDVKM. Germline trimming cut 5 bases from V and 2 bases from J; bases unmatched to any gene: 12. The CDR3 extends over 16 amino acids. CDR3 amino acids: CASSPVGLADAYEQYF. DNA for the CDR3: TGTGCCAGCAGTCCCGTCGGGCTAGCGGACGCCTACGAGCAGTACTTC. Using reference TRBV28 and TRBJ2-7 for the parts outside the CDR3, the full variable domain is DVKVTQSSRYLVKRTGEKVFLECVQDMDHENMFWYRQDPGLGLRLIYFSYDVKMKEKGDIPEGYSVSREKKERFSLILESASTNQTSMYLCASSPVGLADAYEQYFGPGTRLTVT.

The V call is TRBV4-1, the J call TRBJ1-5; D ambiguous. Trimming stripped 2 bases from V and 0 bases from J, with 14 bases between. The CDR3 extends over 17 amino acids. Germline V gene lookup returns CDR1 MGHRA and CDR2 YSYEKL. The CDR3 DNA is TGCGCCAGCAGCCAATTTTGGAGGAGCCATAGCAATCAGCCCCAGCATTTT. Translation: CASSQFWRSHSNQPQHF.

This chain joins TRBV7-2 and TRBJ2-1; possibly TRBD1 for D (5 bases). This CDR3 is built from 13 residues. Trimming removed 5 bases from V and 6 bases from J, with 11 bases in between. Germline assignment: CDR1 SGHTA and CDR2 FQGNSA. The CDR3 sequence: CASSQGQFNEQFF. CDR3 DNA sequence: TGTGCCAGCAGCCAAGGACAATTCAATGAGCAGTTCTTC.

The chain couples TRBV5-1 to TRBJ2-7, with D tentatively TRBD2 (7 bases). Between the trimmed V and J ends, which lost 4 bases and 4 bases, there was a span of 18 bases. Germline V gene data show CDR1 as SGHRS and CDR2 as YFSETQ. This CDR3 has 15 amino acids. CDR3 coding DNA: TGCGCCAGCAGCGAGGGGGGGGCTAGCGCATACGAGCAGTACTTC. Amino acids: CASSEGGASAYEQYF.

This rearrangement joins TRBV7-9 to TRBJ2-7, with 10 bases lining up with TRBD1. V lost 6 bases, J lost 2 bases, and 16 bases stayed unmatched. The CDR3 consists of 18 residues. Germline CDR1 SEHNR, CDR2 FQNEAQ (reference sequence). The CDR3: CASSHPRFGTGDPYEQYF. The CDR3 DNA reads TGTGCCAGCAGTCATCCCAGGTTCGGGACAGGGGACCCCTACGAGCAGTACTTC.

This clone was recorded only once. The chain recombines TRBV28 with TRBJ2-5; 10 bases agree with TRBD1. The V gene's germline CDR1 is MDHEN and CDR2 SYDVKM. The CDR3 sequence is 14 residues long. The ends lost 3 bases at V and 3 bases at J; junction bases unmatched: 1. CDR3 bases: TGTGCCAGCAGTTTCGGACAGGGGGAAGAGACCCAGTACTTC. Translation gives CASSFGQGEETQYF.

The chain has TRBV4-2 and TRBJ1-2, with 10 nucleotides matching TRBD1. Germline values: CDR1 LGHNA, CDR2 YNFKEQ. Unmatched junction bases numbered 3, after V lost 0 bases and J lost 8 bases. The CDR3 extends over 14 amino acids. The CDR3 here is CASSQDDRGQGYTF. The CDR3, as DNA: TGTGCCAGCAGCCAAGACGACAGGGGGCAAGGCTACACCTTC.

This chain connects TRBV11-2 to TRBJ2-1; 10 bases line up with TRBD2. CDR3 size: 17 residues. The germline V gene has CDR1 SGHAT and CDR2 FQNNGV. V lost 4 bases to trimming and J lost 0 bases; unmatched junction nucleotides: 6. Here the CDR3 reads CASSWTSGLSSYNEQFF. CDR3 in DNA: TGTGCCAGCAGCTGGACTAGCGGCTTGAGCTCCTACAATGAGCAGTTCTTC.

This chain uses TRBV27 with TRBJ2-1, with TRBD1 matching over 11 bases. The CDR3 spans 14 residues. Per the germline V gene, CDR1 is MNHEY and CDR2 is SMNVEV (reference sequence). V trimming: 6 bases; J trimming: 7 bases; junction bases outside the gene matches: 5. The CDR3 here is CASSLDRGRNEQFF. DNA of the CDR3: TGTGCCAGCAGCCTGGACAGGGGGCGGAATGAGCAGTTCTTC.

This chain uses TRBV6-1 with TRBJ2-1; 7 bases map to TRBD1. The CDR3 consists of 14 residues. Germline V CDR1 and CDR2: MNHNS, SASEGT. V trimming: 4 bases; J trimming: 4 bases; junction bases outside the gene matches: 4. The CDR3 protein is CASSVRDSYNEQFF. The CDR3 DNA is TGTGCCAGCAGTGTCCGGGACAGTTACAATGAGCAGTTCTTC.

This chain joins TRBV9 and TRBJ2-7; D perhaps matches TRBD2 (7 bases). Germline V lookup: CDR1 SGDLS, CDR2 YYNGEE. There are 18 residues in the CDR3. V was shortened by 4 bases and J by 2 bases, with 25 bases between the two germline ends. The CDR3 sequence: CASSTDAGGRGHPYEQYF. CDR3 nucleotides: TGTGCCAGCAGCACCGACGCTGGGGGGAGGGGACACCCCTACGAGCAGTACTTC.

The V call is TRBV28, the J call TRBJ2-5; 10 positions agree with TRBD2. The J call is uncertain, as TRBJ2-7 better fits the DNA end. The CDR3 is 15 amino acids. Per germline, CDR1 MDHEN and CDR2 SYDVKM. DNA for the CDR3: TGTGCCAGCAGTCCGGACCCTAGCGGGAGTTACGAGCAGTACTTC. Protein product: CASSPDPSGSYEQYF.

For the CDR3, the DNA is TGTGCCAGCAGGATGGGACAACTAACCAGCGGGGAGCTGTTTTTT. As protein: CASRMGQLTSGELFF. The chain has TRBV6-1 and TRBJ2-2; tentatively, D is TRBD1 (6 bases). The CDR3 length is 15 residues. The germline gives CDR1 MNHNS, CDR2 SASEGT. The ends were cut back, 6 bases at V and 7 bases at J, with 18 bases in the middle.

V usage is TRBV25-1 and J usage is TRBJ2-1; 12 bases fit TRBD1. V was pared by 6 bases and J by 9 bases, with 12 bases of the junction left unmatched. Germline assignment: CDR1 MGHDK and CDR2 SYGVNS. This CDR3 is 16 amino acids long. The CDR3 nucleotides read TGTGCCAGCAGCGCCGGGACAGGGGGCGTGAAAGGTGAGCAGTTCTTC. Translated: CASSAGTGGVKGEQFF.

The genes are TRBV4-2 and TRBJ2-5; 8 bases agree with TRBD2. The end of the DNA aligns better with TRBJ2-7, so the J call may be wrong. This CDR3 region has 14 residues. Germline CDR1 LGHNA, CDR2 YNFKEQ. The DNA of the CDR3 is TGTGCCAGCAGAGGAAGCGGGAGCGGGGGCGAGCAGTACTTC. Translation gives CASRGSGSGGEQYF.

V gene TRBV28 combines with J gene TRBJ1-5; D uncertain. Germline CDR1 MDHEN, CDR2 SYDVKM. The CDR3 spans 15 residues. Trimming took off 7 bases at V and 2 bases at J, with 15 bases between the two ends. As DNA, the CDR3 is TGTGCCAGCATAATCCGGGGTCAAGGCAATCAGCCCCAGCATTTT. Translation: CASIIRGQGNQPQHF.

The CDR3 is CASSQVTGYYGYTF. The CDR3 nucleotides are TGCGCCAGCAGCCAAGTTACAGGGTACTATGGCTACACCTTC. The V gene is TRBV4-1, the J gene TRBJ1-2; tentative D call: TRBD1 (6 bases). Germline V gene sequence: CDR1 MGHRA, CDR2 YSYEKL. Deletions cut 1 base from V and 3 bases from J, with 9 bases between. This CDR3 has 14 residues.

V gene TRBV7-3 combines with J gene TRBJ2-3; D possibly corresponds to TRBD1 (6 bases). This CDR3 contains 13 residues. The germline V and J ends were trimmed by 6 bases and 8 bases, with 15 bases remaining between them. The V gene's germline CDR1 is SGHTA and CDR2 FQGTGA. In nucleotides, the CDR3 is TGTGCCAGCAGTGTAGGGGGAAAGGGTACGCAGTATTTT. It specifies CASSVGGKGTQYF.

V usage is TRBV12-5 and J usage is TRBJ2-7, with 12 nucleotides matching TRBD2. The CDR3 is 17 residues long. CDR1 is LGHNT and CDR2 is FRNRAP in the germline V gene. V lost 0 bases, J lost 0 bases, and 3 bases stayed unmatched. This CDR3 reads CASGLVSSGRVSYEQYF. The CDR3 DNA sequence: TGTGCTAGTGGTTTGGTATCTAGCGGGAGGGTCTCCTACGAGCAGTACTTC.